The 32 T cell receptor beta chains below were found in one sample sequenced in a study of human T cells and chemical hapten exposure. MiXCR, applied by TCRdb to the RACE reads, yields one record per CDR3 protein. The sample consists of some 80,000 distinct CDR3 sequences, about 10% of them appearing once. Time point noted: patch test 1, 2 weeks after DPC sensitization. Treatment here: therapeutic diphenylcyclopropenone sensitization with weekly scalp DPC. The starting material was whole blood, obtained in connection with sensitization to the hapten diphenylcyclopropenone (DPC). These receptors were collected from a woman aged 45-65 years with alopecia areata. Some clones in this sample may be carry-over from other donors' samples.

This clonotype was detected many times. This chain joins TRBV28 and TRBJ1-2; possible D gene TRBD1, 5 bases. The germline gives CDR1 MDHEN, CDR2 SYDVKM. This CDR3 is 11 amino acids long. V lost 4 bases, J lost 9 bases, and 9 bases lay in between. This CDR3 reads CASSSDRSYTF. DNA for the CDR3: TGTGCCAGCAGTTCAGACAGAAGCTACACCTTC.

There are many counts of this clonotype. This chain links TRBV19 with TRBJ1-2, with TRBD1 identical over 8 bases. This CDR3 contains 14 residues. The germline V gene has CDR1 LNHDA and CDR2 SQIVND (reference sequence). Germline trimming cut 7 bases from V and 4 bases from J; bases unmatched to any gene: 8. The CDR3 coding sequence is TGTGCCAGTAAAACCGGACAGGGTGGCTATGGCTACACCTTC. Translating it yields CASKTGQGGYGYTF.

This chain links TRBV5-1 with TRBJ1-2; D not resolved. CDR1 is SGHRS, CDR2 YFSETQ, per germline. V lost 0 bases and J 6 bases, leaving 9 bases between the germline ends. The CDR3 length is 13 residues. DNA for the CDR3: TGCGCCAGCAGCTTGGATGCGGTAGATGGCTACACCTTC. Translation: CASSLDAVDGYTF.

The V and J genes are TRBV7-2 and TRBJ2-1; D not resolved. Trimming stripped 3 bases from V and 8 bases from J, with 5 bases between. This CDR3 has 11 amino acids. Germline V gene data show CDR1 as SGHTA and CDR2 as FQGNSA. CDR3 bases: TGTGCCAGCAGCTTTGGGGATGAGCAGTTCTTC. This gives the protein CASSFGDEQFF.

This clonotype was detected a few times. The rearrangement links TRBV19 to TRBJ2-2; 12 nucleotides match TRBD2. The V gene's germline CDR1 is LNHDA and CDR2 SQIVND (reference sequence). Unmatched junction bases numbered 4, after V lost 6 bases and J lost 5 bases. The CDR3 has 15 residues. CDR3 nucleotides: TGTGCCAGTAGAAGACTAGCGGGGGTTACCGGGGAGCTGTTTTTT. Translating it yields CASRRLAGVTGELFF.

This clonotype was observed a few times. The V and J genes are TRBV7-2 and TRBJ1-5; D is unclear. CDR1 is SGHTA, CDR2 FQGNSA, per germline. Trimming left V 3 bases short and J 3 bases short, with 9 bases between. The CDR3 runs 14 residues. The CDR3 protein is CASSLGWNNQPQHF. The CDR3 bases are TGTGCCAGCAGCTTGGGTTGGAACAATCAGCCCCAGCATTTT.

CDR3: CASSLAGTRNNEQFF. The CDR3 DNA reads TGCGCCAGCAGCTTGGCCGGGACTAGGAACAATGAGCAGTTCTTC. The genes are TRBV5-1 and TRBJ2-1; 8 nucleotides align to TRBD2. The CDR3 runs to 15 residues. Per the germline V gene, CDR1 is SGHRS and CDR2 is YFSETQ. The V and J ends lost 0 bases and 5 bases, in that order; junction bases with no gene match: 4. Combining the CDR3 with reference TRBV5-1 and TRBJ2-1 gives the whole variable domain KAGVTQTPRYLIKTRGQQVTLSCSPISGHRSVSWYQQTPGQGLQFLFEYFSETQRNKGNFPGRFSGRQFSNSRSEMNVSTLELGDSALYLCASSLAGTRNNEQFFGPGTRLTVL.

This clonotype appeared many times. The rearrangement uses TRBV30 and TRBJ1-1; perhaps TRBD1 as D (5 bases). Between the trimmed V and J ends, which lost 5 bases and 7 bases, there was a span of 17 bases. This CDR3 is built from 13 residues. Germline V gives CDR1 GTSNPN, CDR2 SVGIG (reference sequence). The CDR3: CAWGEDSGLEAFF. As DNA, the CDR3 is TGTGCCTGGGGGGAAGACAGCGGGCTTGAAGCTTTCTTT.

V usage is TRBV5-1 and J usage is TRBJ2-6; D unclear. Trimming removed 4 bases from V and 2 bases from J, with 10 bases in between. Germline CDR1 and CDR2: SGHRS and YFSETQ. There are 15 residues in the CDR3. Written as DNA, the CDR3 is TGCGCCAGCAGCGTTGACACCGCTGGGGCCAACGTCCTGACTTTC. Residues: CASSVDTAGANVLTF.

A few counts support this clonotype. The chain combines TRBV12-3 or TRBV12-4 with TRBJ2-1; TRBD2 matches 10 bases. This CDR3 region has 16 residues. The J segment lost 7 bases and the V segment lost 3 bases, leaving 9 bases of the junction unmatched. CDR3 nucleotides: TGTGCCAGCAGTTTGGGAACTAGCGGGATTTGGAATGAGCAGTTCTTC. Protein product: CASSLGTSGIWNEQFF.

In this sample, this clonotype turned up a few times. The chain links TRBV28 to TRBJ1-5; no firm D call. In germline, CDR1 is MDHEN, CDR2 SYDVKM. CDR3 length: 12 residues. Trimming removed 2 bases from V and 5 bases from J, with 4 bases in between. The CDR3 spells CASSLMHQPQHF. The DNA of the CDR3 is TGTGCCAGCAGTTTAATGCATCAGCCCCAGCATTTT.

This clonotype was counted ten times or more. The J gene is TRBJ2-2, the V gene TRBV7-9, with 7 bases lining up with TRBD1. The V gene end was trimmed by 3 bases and the J gene end by 5 bases; junction bases not matched to a gene: 3. CDR1 and CDR2 from the germline V gene are SEHNR and FQNEAQ (reference sequence). The CDR3 runs to 14 residues. Here the CDR3 DNA reads TGTGCCAGCAGCTTGGTGACAGGGACCGGGGAGCTGTTTTTT. Amino acids: CASSLVTGTGELFF.

The chain carries TRBV7-8 and TRBJ1-1; 9 positions agree with TRBD1. Germline assignment: CDR1 SGHVS and CDR2 FQNEAQ. V shed 5 bases, J shed 4 bases, and the junction held 8 bases outside the gene matches. The CDR3 runs 15 residues. The chain's CDR3 is CASSLTGGALTEAFF. CDR3 DNA: TGTGCCAGCAGCCTTACAGGGGGCGCCCTCACTGAAGCTTTCTTT. Looking up the rest from reference TRBV7-8 and TRBJ1-1 gives the full variable domain: GAGVSQSPRYKVAKRGQDVALRCDPISGHVSLFWYQQALGQGPEFLTYFQNEAQLDKSGLPSDRFFAERPEGSVSTLKIQRTQQEDSAVYLCASSLTGGALTEAFFGQGTRLTVV.

This clonotype was found a few times. This chain uses TRBV10-1 with TRBJ2-3, with D unclear. The V gene's germline CDR1 is WNHNN and CDR2 SYGVQD (reference sequence). V shed 3 bases and J shed 2 bases, with 3 bases lying between them. The CDR3 is 12 residues long. CDR3 residues: CASSDTTDTQYF. The CDR3 DNA reads TGCGCCAGCAGTGATACCACAGATACGCAGTATTTT.

The CDR3 loop reads CASSPRVRSTDTQYF. The CDR3, as DNA: TGTGCCAGCAGCCCCCGGGTCCGTAGCACAGATACGCAGTATTTT. V and J are TRBV4-2 and TRBJ2-3, with D unclear. The CDR3 totals 15 residues. The germline CDR1 and CDR2 sequences are LGHNA and YNFKEQ. The ends were cut back, 4 bases at V and 0 bases at J, with 11 bases in the middle.

There are many counts of this clonotype. The chain recombines TRBV6-5 with TRBJ2-5; D possibly uses TRBD1 or TRBD2 (7 bases each). The V gene lost 6 bases and the J gene lost 4 bases, with 21 bases spanning the gap. The length of the CDR3 is 16 residues. Germline loops: CDR1 MNHEY, CDR2 SVGAGI. The CDR3 region is CASRRKGAGVRETQYF. As DNA, the CDR3 is TGTGCCAGCAGGCGGAAGGGGGCGGGGGTCCGAGAGACCCAGTACTTC.

The table lists this clonotype with a few counts. The J gene is TRBJ2-2, the V gene TRBV5-1, with 11 bases aligning to TRBD1. This CDR3 has 15 residues. With 4 bases clipped from V and 7 bases from J, the junction kept 6 bases outside the gene matches. Germline V CDR1 and CDR2: SGHRS, YFSETQ. CDR3 amino acids: CASSPDRGRNGELFF. The DNA of the CDR3 is TGCGCCAGCAGCCCGGACAGGGGGCGAAACGGGGAGCTGTTTTTT. The variable domain in full, with the rest retrieved from reference TRBV5-1 and TRBJ2-2, is KAGVTQTPRYLIKTRGQQVTLSCSPISGHRSVSWYQQTPGQGLQFLFEYFSETQRNKGNFPGRFSGRQFSNSRSEMNVSTLELGDSALYLCASSPDRGRNGELFFGEGSRLTVL.

This clonotype was seen more than once but under ten times. The chain uses TRBV27 and TRBJ2-1, with TRBD2 matching over 9 bases. The germline CDR1 and CDR2 sequences are MNHEY and SMNVEV (reference sequence). Trimming removed 2 bases from V and 8 bases from J; junction bases left unmatched: 7. The CDR3 loop spans 15 amino acids. In nucleotides, the CDR3 is TGTGCCAGCAGTTTAATGGCGGGGGGGCCATATGAGCAGTTCTTC. Protein: CASSLMAGGPYEQFF.

The chain has TRBV3-1 and TRBJ2-3, with D unresolved. This CDR3 is built from 16 residues. The V end was cut by 1 base, the J end by 0 bases, with 11 bases between. The germline CDR1 and CDR2 sequences are LGHDT and YNNKEL (reference sequence). CDR3 region: CASSQVDGPSTDTQYF. CDR3 bases: TGTGCCAGCAGCCAAGTCGACGGGCCCAGCACAGATACGCAGTATTTT.

This clonotype was counted ten times or more. V gene TRBV7-2 combines with J gene TRBJ1-5, with D possibly TRBD1 on 6 matching bases. Germline lookup yields CDR1 SGHTA and CDR2 FQGNSA. The CDR3 totals 14 residues. V gave up 4 bases and J gave up 2 bases, with 9 bases separating them. CDR3 sequence (DNA): TGTGCCAGCAGCTACAGGGCCGGCAATCAGCCCCAGCATTTT. It encodes CASSYRAGNQPQHF.

This clonotype has more than one count but fewer than ten. V usage is TRBV18 and J usage is TRBJ2-7, with 12 bases matching TRBD1. V was clipped by 4 bases and J by 7 bases; unmatched bases: 14. CDR1 and CDR2 from the germline V gene are KGHSH and LQKENI. The CDR3 covers 17 residues. The CDR3 nucleotides are TGTGCCAGCTCACTACTACGGCCGGGACAGGGGGCGGGTGAGCAGTACTTC. Its translation is CASSLLRPGQGAGEQYF.

This clonotype came up a few times. The chain combines TRBV7-9 with TRBJ2-7; D is perhaps TRBD1 (5 bases). Trimming took off 3 bases at V and 1 base at J, with 10 bases between the two ends. Germline CDR1 is SEHNR and CDR2 is FQNEAQ (reference sequence). CDR3 length equals 14 residues. The CDR3 bases are TGTGCCAGCAGCTTTCAGGGTATATCCTACGAGCAGTACTTC. Protein: CASSFQGISYEQYF.

J is TRBJ2-2 and V is TRBV7-8; 9 bases map to TRBD2. Losses at the gene ends were 5 bases for V and 0 bases for J; bases not matched to a gene: 16. Germline values: CDR1 SGHVS, CDR2 FQNEAQ. The CDR3 is 20 residues long. The CDR3: CASSPISGLAGFANTGELFF. Written as DNA, the CDR3 is TGTGCCAGCAGCCCTATTTCGGGCCTAGCGGGGTTCGCGAACACCGGGGAGCTGTTTTTT.

This clonotype appeared many times. This chain joins TRBV20-1 and TRBJ1-1, with D uncertain. Per the germline V gene, CDR1 is DFQATT and CDR2 is SNEGSKA (reference sequence). The V and J ends lost 0 bases and 0 bases respectively, with 11 bases between them. The CDR3 has 15 amino acids. As DNA, the CDR3 is TGCAGTGCTAGAGATTTTACTCACCTGAACACTGAAGCTTTCTTT. Translated, it gives CSARDFTHLNTEAFF.

Concerning this clonotype: A much larger clone differs from this one at a single base, so this may be a read error. The chain employs TRBV6-2 or TRBV6-3 and TRBJ1-2; perhaps TRBD1 as D (6 bases). The length of the CDR3 is 12 residues. Germline CDR1 is MNHEY and CDR2 is SVGEGT. CDR3 sequence: CANSQGNYGYTF. In DNA, the CDR3 is TGTGCCAACAGTCAGGGGAACTATGGCTACACCTTC.

This clonotype was observed a few times. The chain combines TRBV6-5 with TRBJ2-3, with 8 bases identical to TRBD1. CDR3 length: 15 amino acids. Germline loops: CDR1 MNHEY, CDR2 SVGAGI. Trimming at V came to 5 bases and at J to 3 bases, leaving 7 bases not matched to a gene. The CDR3 spells CASSLRTGRTDTQYF. The CDR3 region has the DNA TGTGCCAGCAGTCTAAGGACAGGGCGAACAGATACGCAGTATTTT.

The V gene is TRBV2, the J gene TRBJ2-6; D remains unclear. The CDR3 is made up of 15 amino acids. Trimming cost V 2 bases and J 2 bases, with 7 bases left between them. Germline V lookup: CDR1 SNHLY, CDR2 FYNNEI. CDR3: CASSETGPGANVLTF. CDR3 in DNA: TGTGCCAGCAGTGAAACTGGCCCTGGGGCCAACGTCCTGACTTTC.

The CDR3 DNA sequence: TGCGCCAGCAGCCACGGACACCGAGAGGGCACTGAAGCTTTCTTT. It translates to CASSHGHREGTEAFF. The chain carries TRBV4-3 and TRBJ1-1, with D possibly matching TRBD1 (5 bases). From germline, CDR1 is LGHNA and CDR2 YSLEER. This CDR3 has 15 amino acids. Trimming took 3 bases from V and 4 from J, leaving 15 bases between them.

Note on this clonotype: A read error may be the cause here, since a much bigger clone is one base away. The rearrangement uses TRBV7-2 and TRBJ2-1; 10 positions match TRBD2. CDR3 length: 15 residues. The germline V gene encodes CDR1 SGHTA and CDR2 FQGNSA. After removal of 5 bases from V and 3 bases from J, the junction contained 4 bases not matched to a gene. In DNA, the CDR3 is TGTGCCAGCAGCCCCGGGACTAGCGACTACAATGAGCAGTTCTTC. Residues: CASSPGTSDYNEQFF.

This clonotype was picked up a small number of times. The chain recombines TRBV18 with TRBJ2-3; D remains ambiguous. Germline assignment: CDR1 KGHSH and CDR2 LQKENI. V was cut by 3 bases and J by 2 bases, with 6 bases left in between. CDR3 length: 13 amino acids. In DNA form, the CDR3 reads TGTGCCAGCTCACCGGGGTTCACAGATACGCAGTATTTT. Its translation is CASSPGFTDTQYF.

This clonotype was observed many times. This chain uses TRBV27 with TRBJ1-6; 7 bases map to TRBD1. The CDR3 length is 16 residues. Germline V gene sequence: CDR1 MNHEY, CDR2 SMNVEV (reference sequence). V lost 6 bases to trimming and J lost 2 bases; unmatched junction nucleotides: 7. The chain's CDR3 is CASRTDRATYNSPLHF. The CDR3 nucleotides are TGTGCCAGCAGGACTGACAGGGCGACCTATAATTCACCCCTCCACTTT.

The table lists this clonotype with a few counts. The rearrangement uses TRBV29-1 and TRBJ2-5; D is undetermined. CDR1 is SQVTM, CDR2 ANQGSEA, per germline. V lost 7 bases and J lost 5, with 17 bases in between. CDR3 length equals 13 residues. The CDR3 DNA reads as TGCAGCGGGTCCGGACGCCCAACTGAGACCCAGTACTTC. Protein sequence: CSGSGRPTETQYF.